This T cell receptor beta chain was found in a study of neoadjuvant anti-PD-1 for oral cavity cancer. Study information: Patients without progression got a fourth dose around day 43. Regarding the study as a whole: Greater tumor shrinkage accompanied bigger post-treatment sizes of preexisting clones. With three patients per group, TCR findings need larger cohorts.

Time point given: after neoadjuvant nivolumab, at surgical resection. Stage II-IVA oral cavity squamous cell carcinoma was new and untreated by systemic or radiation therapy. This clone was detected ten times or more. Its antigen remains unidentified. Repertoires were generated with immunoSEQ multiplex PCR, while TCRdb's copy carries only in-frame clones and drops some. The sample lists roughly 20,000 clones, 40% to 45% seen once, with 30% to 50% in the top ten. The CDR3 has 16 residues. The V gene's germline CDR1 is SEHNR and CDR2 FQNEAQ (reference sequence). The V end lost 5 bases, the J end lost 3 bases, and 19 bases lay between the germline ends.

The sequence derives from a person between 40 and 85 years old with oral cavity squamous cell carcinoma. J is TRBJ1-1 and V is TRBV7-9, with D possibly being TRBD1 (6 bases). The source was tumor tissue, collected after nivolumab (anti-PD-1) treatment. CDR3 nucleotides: TGTGCCAGCAGCCCCAATATGTGGGAGGGGGACACTGAAGCTTTCTTT. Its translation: CASSPNMWEGDTEAFF.